The TCR beta chain described here comes from a study of metastatic and nonmetastatic thyroid tumors. TCRdb used MiXCR to call clones anew from the PCR reads. The sample includes 25,000 to 35,000 clones, 25% to 30% of them seen just once. Germline CDR1 is SGHAT and CDR2 is FQNNGV. The CDR3 runs 16 residues. Trimming stripped 4 bases from V and 1 base from J, with 17 bases between. As for this clone: Given a much more abundant clone one base away, this may be a read error.

There were no patients who had received any treatment before thyroid surgery. J is TRBJ2-7 and V is TRBV11-2; D is perhaps TRBD1 (6 bases). The sequencing input was blood. The receptor comes from a female donor with papillary thyroid cancer or a benign thyroid nodule (not recorded which). Some clones in this sample may be carry-over from other donors' samples. The CDR3 DNA follows: TGTGCCAGCAGCTCTCAAAGTTGGACAGTGTCCTACGAGCAGTACTTC. This encodes CASSSQSWTVSYEQYF.